The 21 T cell receptor beta chains listed next were all sequenced from one sample in a study of cytomegalovirus exposure and HLA in healthy donors (dated by TCRdb to 2016 to 2017). Library method: the immunoSEQ multiplex PCR assay. A mixture of 60 forward primers for TCR Vbeta segments and 13 reverse primers for TCR Jbeta segments was used in the multiplex PCR. Not all clones reach the TCRdb copy of this immuneACCESS table, which keeps in-frame sequences only. Checked studies attribute under half of the gap to unresolved V genes and leave the rest unexplained. The sample has about 100,000 clones on record, roughly 9.1% of them singletons. The ten largest account for 5.5% to 7.5% of the sample. The material sequenced was PBMCs. These receptors came from a man aged 35-49 years in good health and CMV-seropositive.

The rearrangement uses TRBV15 and TRBJ2-1; maybe TRBD2 (6 bases). Trimming took off 4 bases at V and 4 bases at J, with 14 bases between the two ends. The CDR3 contains 15 residues. Germline CDR1 LNHNV, CDR2 YYDKDF (reference sequence). Here the CDR3 reads CATSTSGDSYNEQFF. In DNA, the CDR3 is TGTGCCACCAGCACATCGGGAGATTCTTACAATGAGCAGTTCTTC. The variable domain in full, completed from reference TRBV15 and TRBJ2-1, reads DAMVIQNPRYQVTQFGKPVTLSCSQTLNHNVMYWYQQKSSQAPKLLFHYYDKDFNNEADTPDNFQSRRPNTSFCFLDIRSPGLGDTAMYLCATSTSGDSYNEQFFGPGTRLTVL.

The chain joins TRBV11-1 to TRBJ2-7, with 8 positions matching TRBD1. The CDR3 is made up of 15 amino acids. Losses at the gene ends were 2 bases for V and 3 bases for J; bases not matched to a gene: 6. Germline-derived CDR1 and CDR2 are SGHAT and FQDESV (reference sequence). The CDR3: CASSLFVGQGYEQYF. The DNA for the CDR3 is TGTGCCAGCAGCTTATTCGTAGGACAGGGCTACGAGCAGTACTTC.

V and J are TRBV5-4 and TRBJ2-7, with 10 bases aligning to TRBD1. This CDR3 region has 14 residues. Germline loops: CDR1 SGHNT, CDR2 YYREEE (reference sequence). Trimming took 4 bases from V and 5 from J; bases not matched to a gene: 6. The CDR3: CASSQDRGIHEQYF. The CDR3 DNA reads TGTGCCAGCAGCCAGGACAGGGGGATCCACGAGCAGTACTTC.

In this sample, this clone turned up a few times. The chain joins TRBV7-6 to TRBJ2-7; weak D call: TRBD2 (5 bases). V lost 1 base and J lost 2, with 12 bases in between. The CDR3 totals 15 residues. Germline assignment: CDR1 SGHVS and CDR2 FNYEAQ. The CDR3 spells CASSLGTVPPYEQYF. The CDR3 DNA follows: TGTGCCAGCAGCTTAGGGACTGTCCCGCCCTACGAGCAGTACTTC. Full variable domain (rest looked up from reference TRBV7-6 and TRBJ2-7): GAGVSQSPRYKVTKRGQDVALRCDPISGHVSLYWYRQALGQGPEFLTYFNYEAQQDKSGLPNDRFSAERPEGSISTLTIQRTEQRDSAMYRCASSLGTVPPYEQYFGPGTRLTVT.

This rearrangement joins TRBV28 to TRBJ1-4, with a weak D call TRBD1 (5 bases). Germline-derived CDR1 and CDR2 are MDHEN and SYDVKM. Trimming removed 7 bases at V and 6 bases at J, with 18 bases between. The CDR3 length is 15 residues. The CDR3 region is CASITSGTGDEKLFF. The CDR3, as DNA: TGTGCCAGCATCACCTCCGGGACGGGAGATGAAAAACTGTTTTTT.

The chain combines TRBV7-9 with TRBJ2-5, with D possibly matching TRBD2 (6 bases). The CDR3 runs to 16 residues. Germline values: CDR1 SEHNR, CDR2 FQNEAQ (reference sequence). The V end was cut by 4 bases, the J end by 2 bases, with 17 bases between. The CDR3 protein is CASSSIGRGVQETQYF. CDR3 nucleotide sequence: TGTGCCAGCAGCTCAATCGGTCGCGGGGTTCAAGAGACCCAGTACTTC.

The J gene is TRBJ2-3, the V gene TRBV11-2, with D possibly matching TRBD2 (5 bases). Deletions cut 0 bases from V and 3 bases from J, with 10 bases between. CDR3 length: 15 amino acids. The germline gives CDR1 SGHAT, CDR2 FQNNGV. CDR3 DNA sequence: TGTGCCAGCAGCTTAGAACGGCGGGCTACAGATACGCAGTATTTT. Its translation: CASSLERRATDTQYF.

This clone was seen only a few times. This chain uses TRBV4-3 with TRBJ2-3; 12 nucleotides align to TRBD2. Germline assignment: CDR1 LGHNA and CDR2 YSLEER. Losses at the gene ends were 0 bases for V and 4 bases for J; bases not matched to a gene: 2. CDR3 size: 16 residues. The DNA of the CDR3 is TGCGCCAGCAGCCAAGATGGACTAGCGGGATCAGATACGCAGTATTTT. This sequence encodes CASSQDGLAGSDTQYF.

This clone was detected a few times. This rearrangement joins TRBV5-8 to TRBJ2-1; TRBD2 matches 8 bases. Unmatched junction bases numbered 9, after V lost 7 bases and J lost 3 bases. The CDR3 runs to 15 residues. Germline V gene data show CDR1 as SGHTS and CDR2 as YDEGEE. The CDR3 DNA reads TGTGCCAGCTCGACTTTAGGGACTAGCTACAATGAGCAGTTCTTC. Translated, it gives CASSTLGTSYNEQFF.

The rearrangement joins TRBV2 to TRBJ2-6; tentative D call: TRBD1 (5 bases). CDR1 is SNHLY, CDR2 FYNNEI, per germline. With 6 bases removed from V and 0 bases from J, the gap between germline ends came to 12 bases. CDR3 length: 16 residues. CDR3 sequence (DNA): TGTGCCAGCAGCTCAGGGCCCTACTCTGGGGCCAACGTCCTGACTTTC. Translating it yields CASSSGPYSGANVLTF.

V is TRBV14 and J is TRBJ2-1, with 7 bases matching TRBD2. The V segment lost 0 bases and the J segment 5 bases; nucleotides outside the gene matches: 7. Germline assignment: CDR1 SGHDN and CDR2 FVKESK. CDR3 length: 16 residues. The CDR3 DNA is TGTGCCAGCAGCCAAGATCAAGGACTAGGAGACAATGAGCAGTTCTTC. Translated, it gives CASSQDQGLGDNEQFF.

This clone was seen a few times. The V call is TRBV5-3, the J call TRBJ2-3; 7 nucleotides agree with TRBD1. TRBV5-3 is flagged as an ORF with uncertain function. V lost 4 bases, J lost 0 bases, and 5 bases stayed unmatched. The CDR3 spans 15 residues. The CDR3 here is CARSLGTASTDTQYF. Written as DNA, the CDR3 is TGTGCCAGAAGCCTAGGGACAGCCAGCACAGATACGCAGTATTTT.

In this sample, this clone turned up many times. J is TRBJ2-1 and V is TRBV10-3; TRBD2 aligns across 9 bases. The V segment lost 10 bases and the J segment 0 bases; nucleotides outside the gene matches: 4. The germline CDR1 and CDR2 sequences are ENHRY and SYGVKD. The CDR3 is 14 residues long. CDR3 DNA: TGTGCCACTAAAGCGGGGGGCTCCTACAATGAGCAGTTCTTC. It encodes CATKAGGSYNEQFF.

CDR3 loop: CASRLGFHNEQFF. CDR3 bases: TGTGCCAGCAGACTAGGATTCCACAATGAGCAGTTCTTC. The chain carries TRBV27 and TRBJ2-1, with a possible D match to TRBD2 (5 bases). The CDR3 is 13 amino acids. From germline, CDR1 is MNHEY and CDR2 SMNVEV (reference sequence). Trimming stripped 6 bases from V and 5 bases from J, with 11 bases between.

This clone was seen more than once but under ten times. This sequence joins TRBV7-9 and TRBJ1-1; TRBD1 aligns across 8 bases. The V and J ends lost 1 base and 3 bases, in that order; junction bases with no gene match: 7. The length of the CDR3 is 16 residues. Germline V gene data show CDR1 as SEHNR and CDR2 as FQNEAQ (reference sequence). Here the CDR3 DNA reads TGTGCCAGCAGCTTAGTCCCAGGGGGCAGCCACACTGAAGCTTTCTTT. This sequence encodes CASSLVPGGSHTEAFF.

A few counts support this clone. The V call is TRBV25-1, the J call TRBJ1-6, with D maybe TRBD1 (5 bases). The CDR3 runs to 15 residues. In germline, CDR1 is MGHDK, CDR2 SYGVNS. The V end was cut by 2 bases, the J end by 11 bases, with 16 bases between. CDR3 sequence: CASSEALGEAAPLHF. CDR3 in DNA: TGTGCCAGCAGTGAAGCGTTGGGGGAGGCGGCACCCCTCCACTTT.

This clone was observed a few times. V is TRBV19 and J is TRBJ1-2; 7 bases map to TRBD1. V lost 6 bases, J lost 3 bases, and 7 bases stayed unmatched. Germline values: CDR1 LNHDA, CDR2 SQIVND (reference sequence). The CDR3 is 14 amino acids. DNA for the CDR3: TGTGCCAGTAGCCTACCCGGGACAGACTATGGCTACACCTTC. Its protein is CASSLPGTDYGYTF.

The chain links TRBV29-1 to TRBJ2-3; TRBD2 is a possible D gene (5 bases). From germline, CDR1 is SQVTM and CDR2 ANQGSEA. The CDR3 runs 14 residues. V lost 6 bases to trimming and J lost 0 bases, with 13 bases between them. The CDR3 nucleotides read TGCAGCGTCCCGAGCGGCTTCAGCACAGATACGCAGTATTTT. Protein sequence: CSVPSGFSTDTQYF.

This clone was recorded at least ten times. The chain combines TRBV7-2 with TRBJ2-7; tentatively, D is TRBD2 (5 bases). The V end was cut by 3 bases, the J end by 3 bases, with 12 bases between. Germline CDR1 SGHTA, CDR2 FQGNSA. The CDR3 spans 14 residues. Written as DNA, the CDR3 is TGTGCCAGCAGCTTTGGACTTGCTAGCTACGAGCAGTACTTC. Translation: CASSFGLASYEQYF.

This clone has more than one count but fewer than ten. The chain uses TRBV4-1 and TRBJ2-1; D is uncertain. Germline V gene lookup returns CDR1 MGHRA and CDR2 YSYEKL. The CDR3 is 11 residues long. Trimming shortened V by 7 bases and J by 7 bases, and 8 bases separated the two germline ends. DNA of the CDR3: TGCGCCAGCAAAGAGTTGAATGAGCAGTTCTTC. Its protein is CASKELNEQFF.

This clone was seen more than once but under ten times. V usage is TRBV29-1 and J usage is TRBJ2-2; 9 bases agree with TRBD2. CDR1 and CDR2 (germline): SQVTM, ANQGSEA. The CDR3 sequence is 15 residues long. V trimming: 3 bases; J trimming: 7 bases; junction bases outside the gene matches: 9. Here the CDR3 reads CSVDAAGGLDGELFF. CDR3 nucleotide sequence: TGCAGCGTTGATGCTGCGGGGGGGCTAGACGGGGAGCTGTTTTTT.